This TCR beta chain was documented in a study of patients and donors after allogeneic stem cell transplantation. The CDR3 covers 16 residues. Trimming at V came to 4 bases and at J to 5 bases, leaving 10 bases not matched to a gene. MiXCR, applied by TCRdb to the RT-PCR reads, yields one record per CDR3 protein. In the table there are approximately 170,000 distinct CDR3 sequences, approximately 22% of which are singletons. The gene calls are TRBV12-3 or TRBV12-4 and TRBJ2-5, with TRBD2 matching over 10 bases. Source material: blood, either unsorted or a sorted T cell fraction (not recorded which). The origin of this receptor is a human donor who was either an allogeneic HSCT recipient or a stem cell or donor lymphocyte infusion donor (not recorded which). It is not recorded whose cells these are; they may come from a transplant donor. The CDR3 DNA reads as TGTGCCAGCAGTTCCGATATTAGCGGGGGGCGGGAGACCCAGTACTTC. Amino acids: CASSSDISGGRETQYF.